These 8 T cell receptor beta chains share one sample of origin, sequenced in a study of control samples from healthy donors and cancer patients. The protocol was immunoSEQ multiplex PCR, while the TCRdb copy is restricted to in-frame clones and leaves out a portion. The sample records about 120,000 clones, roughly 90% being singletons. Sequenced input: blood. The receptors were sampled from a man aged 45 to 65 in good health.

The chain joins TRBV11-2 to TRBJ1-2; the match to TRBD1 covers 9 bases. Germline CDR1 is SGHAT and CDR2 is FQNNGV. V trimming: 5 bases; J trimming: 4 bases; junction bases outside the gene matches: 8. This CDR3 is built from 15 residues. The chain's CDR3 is CASSRPGTGLYGYTF. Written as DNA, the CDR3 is TGTGCCAGCAGCCGTCCGGGGACAGGGCTCTATGGCTACACCTTC.

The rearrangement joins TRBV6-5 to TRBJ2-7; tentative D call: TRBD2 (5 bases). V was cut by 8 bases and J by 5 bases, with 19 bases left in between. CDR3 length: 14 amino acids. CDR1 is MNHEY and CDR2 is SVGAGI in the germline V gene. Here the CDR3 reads CASLSRGLEDEQYF. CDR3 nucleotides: TGTGCCAGCCTATCGAGAGGACTTGAGGACGAGCAGTACTTC.

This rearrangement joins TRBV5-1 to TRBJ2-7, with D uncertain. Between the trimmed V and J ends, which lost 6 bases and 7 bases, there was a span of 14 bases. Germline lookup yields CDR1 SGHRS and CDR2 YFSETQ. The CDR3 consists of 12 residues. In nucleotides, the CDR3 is TGCGCCAGCAAACGGAGTGGGCAGGAGCAGTACTTC. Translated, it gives CASKRSGQEQYF.

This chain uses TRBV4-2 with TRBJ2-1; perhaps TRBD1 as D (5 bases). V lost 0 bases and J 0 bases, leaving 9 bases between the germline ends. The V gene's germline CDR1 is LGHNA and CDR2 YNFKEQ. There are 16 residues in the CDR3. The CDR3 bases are TGTGCCAGCAGCCAAGATGGGGCGGCCTCCTACAATGAGCAGTTCTTC. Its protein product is CASSQDGAASYNEQFF.

Here the CDR3 reads CASRGTEAFF. The CDR3, as DNA: TGTGCCAGCAGGGGGACTGAAGCTTTCTTT. The V and J genes are TRBV21-1 and TRBJ1-1. TRBV21-1 is annotated as a pseudogene. CDR3 length: 10 amino acids.

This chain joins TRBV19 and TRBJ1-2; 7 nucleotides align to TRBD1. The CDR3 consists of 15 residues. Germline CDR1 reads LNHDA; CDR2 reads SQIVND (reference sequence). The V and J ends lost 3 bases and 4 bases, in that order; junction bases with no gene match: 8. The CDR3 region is CASSINPGTVYGYTF. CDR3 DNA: TGTGCCAGTAGTATTAACCCCGGGACAGTCTATGGCTACACCTTC.

The CDR3 here is CASSSTGNQPQHF. CDR3 coding DNA: TGTGCCAGCAGCTCGACAGGGAATCAGCCCCAGCATTTT. The rearrangement joins TRBV5-4 to TRBJ1-5; TRBD1 matches 7 bases. The V gene's germline CDR1 is SGHNT and CDR2 YYREEE (reference sequence). V dropped 3 bases and J dropped 4; count of bases not matched to a gene: 1. The length of the CDR3 is 13 residues.

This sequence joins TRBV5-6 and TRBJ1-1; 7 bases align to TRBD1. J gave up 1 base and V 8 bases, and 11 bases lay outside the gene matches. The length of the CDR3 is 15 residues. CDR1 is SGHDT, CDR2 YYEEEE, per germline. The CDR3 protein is CASSLLQGWNTEAFF. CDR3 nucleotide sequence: TGTGCCAGTTCACTTCTACAGGGGTGGAACACTGAAGCTTTCTTT.